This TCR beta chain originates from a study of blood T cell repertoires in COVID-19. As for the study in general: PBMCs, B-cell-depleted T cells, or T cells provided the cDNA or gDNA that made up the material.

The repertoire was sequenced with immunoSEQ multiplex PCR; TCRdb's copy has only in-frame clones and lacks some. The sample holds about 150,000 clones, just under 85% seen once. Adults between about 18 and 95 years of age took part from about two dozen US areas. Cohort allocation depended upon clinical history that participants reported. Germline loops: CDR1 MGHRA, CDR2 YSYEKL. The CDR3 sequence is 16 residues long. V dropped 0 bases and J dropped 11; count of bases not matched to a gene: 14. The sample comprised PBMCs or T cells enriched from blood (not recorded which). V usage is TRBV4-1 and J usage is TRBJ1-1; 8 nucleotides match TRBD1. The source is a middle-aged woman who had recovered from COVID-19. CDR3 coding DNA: TGCGCCAGCAGCCAAGAGGCGGGGACAGGCGTATTGGGTGCTTTCTTT. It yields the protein CASSQEAGTGVLGAFF.